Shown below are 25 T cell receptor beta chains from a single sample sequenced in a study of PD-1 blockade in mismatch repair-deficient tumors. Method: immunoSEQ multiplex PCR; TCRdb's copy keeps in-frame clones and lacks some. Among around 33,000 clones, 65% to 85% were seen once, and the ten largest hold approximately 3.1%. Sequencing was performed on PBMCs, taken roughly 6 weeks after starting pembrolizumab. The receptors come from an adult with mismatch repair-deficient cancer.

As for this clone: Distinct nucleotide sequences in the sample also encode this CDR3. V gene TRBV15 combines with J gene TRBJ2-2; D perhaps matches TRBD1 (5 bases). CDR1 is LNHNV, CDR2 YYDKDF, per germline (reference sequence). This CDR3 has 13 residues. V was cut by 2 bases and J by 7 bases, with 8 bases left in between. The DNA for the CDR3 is TGTGCCACCAGCAGACACAGGAGCGGGGAGCTGTTTTTT. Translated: CATSRHRSGELFF.

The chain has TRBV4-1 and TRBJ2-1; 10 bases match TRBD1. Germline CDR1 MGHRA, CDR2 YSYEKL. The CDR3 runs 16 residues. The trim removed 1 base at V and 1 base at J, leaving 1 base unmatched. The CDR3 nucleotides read TGCGCCAGCAGCCAAGGACAGGGGGCTTCCTACAATGAGCAGTTCTTC. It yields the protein CASSQGQGASYNEQFF.

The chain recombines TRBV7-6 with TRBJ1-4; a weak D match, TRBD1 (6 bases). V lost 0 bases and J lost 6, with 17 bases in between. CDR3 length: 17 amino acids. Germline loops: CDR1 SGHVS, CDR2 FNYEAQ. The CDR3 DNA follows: TGTGCCAGCAGCTTAGCAGAGCGGGGGGCTCCCTATGAAAAACTGTTTTTT. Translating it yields CASSLAERGAPYEKLFF.

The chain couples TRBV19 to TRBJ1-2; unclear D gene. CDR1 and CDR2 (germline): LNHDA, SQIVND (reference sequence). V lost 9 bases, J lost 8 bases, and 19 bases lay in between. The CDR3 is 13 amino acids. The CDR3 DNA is TGTGCCAGCAGAAGTGAGAGGTTAAGCGGCTACACCTTC. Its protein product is CASRSERLSGYTF.

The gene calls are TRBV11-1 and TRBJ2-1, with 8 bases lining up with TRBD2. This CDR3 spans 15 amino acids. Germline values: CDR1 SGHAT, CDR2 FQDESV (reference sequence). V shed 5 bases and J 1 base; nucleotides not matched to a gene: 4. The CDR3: CASSLSGMSYNEQFF. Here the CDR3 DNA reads TGTGCCAGCAGCCTTAGCGGGATGTCCTACAATGAGCAGTTCTTC.

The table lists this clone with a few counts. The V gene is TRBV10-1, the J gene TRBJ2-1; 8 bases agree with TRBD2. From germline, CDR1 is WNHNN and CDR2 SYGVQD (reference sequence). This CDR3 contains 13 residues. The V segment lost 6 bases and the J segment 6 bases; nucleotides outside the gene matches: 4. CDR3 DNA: TGCGCCAGCAGCGCTGGGACTAGCAATGAGCAGTTCTTC. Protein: CASSAGTSNEQFF.

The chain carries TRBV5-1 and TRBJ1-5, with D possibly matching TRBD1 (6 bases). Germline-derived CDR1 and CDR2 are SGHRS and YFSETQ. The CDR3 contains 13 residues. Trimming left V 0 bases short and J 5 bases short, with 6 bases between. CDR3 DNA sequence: TGCGCCAGCAGCTTGGGGACAGATCAGCCCCAGCATTTT. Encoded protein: CASSLGTDQPQHF.

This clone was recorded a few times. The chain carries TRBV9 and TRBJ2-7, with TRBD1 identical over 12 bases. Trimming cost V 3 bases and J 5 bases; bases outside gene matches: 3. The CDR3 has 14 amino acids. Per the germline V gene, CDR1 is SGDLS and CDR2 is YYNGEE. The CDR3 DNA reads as TGTGCCAGCAGCGGGGGACAGGGGGCGAACGAGCAGTACTTC. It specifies CASSGGQGANEQYF.

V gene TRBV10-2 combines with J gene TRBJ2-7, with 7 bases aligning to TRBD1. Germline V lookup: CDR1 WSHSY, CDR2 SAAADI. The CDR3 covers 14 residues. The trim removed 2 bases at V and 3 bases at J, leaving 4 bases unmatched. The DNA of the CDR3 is TGCGCCAGCAGTGAGCCGGGACAGTACTACGAGCAGTACTTC. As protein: CASSEPGQYYEQYF.

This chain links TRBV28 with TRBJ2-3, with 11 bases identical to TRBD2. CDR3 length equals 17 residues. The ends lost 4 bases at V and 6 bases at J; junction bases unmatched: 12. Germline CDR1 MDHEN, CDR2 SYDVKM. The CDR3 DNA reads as TGTGCCAGCAGTTCGACCGGGACTAGCGGATTGGGGGATACGCAGTATTTT. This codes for CASSSTGTSGLGDTQYF.

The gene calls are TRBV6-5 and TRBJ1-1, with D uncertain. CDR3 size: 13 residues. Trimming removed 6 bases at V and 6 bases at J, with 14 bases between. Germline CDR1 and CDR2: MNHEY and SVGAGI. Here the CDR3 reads CASRIEGGSEAFF. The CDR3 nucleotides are TGTGCCAGCAGGATTGAGGGTGGCTCTGAAGCTTTCTTT.

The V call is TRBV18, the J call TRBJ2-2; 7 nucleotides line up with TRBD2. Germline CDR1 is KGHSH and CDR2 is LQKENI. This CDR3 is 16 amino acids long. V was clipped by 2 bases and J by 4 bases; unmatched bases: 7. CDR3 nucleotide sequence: TGTGCCAGCTCACCATCGTCGAGCGGGACCACCGGGGAGCTGTTTTTT. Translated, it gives CASSPSSSGTTGELFF.

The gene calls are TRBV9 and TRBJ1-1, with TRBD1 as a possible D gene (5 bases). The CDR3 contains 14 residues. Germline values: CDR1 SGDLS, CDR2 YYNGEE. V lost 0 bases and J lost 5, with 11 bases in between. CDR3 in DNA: TGTGCCAGCAGCGTAGGGGGCGAATGGACTGAAGCTTTCTTT. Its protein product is CASSVGGEWTEAFF.

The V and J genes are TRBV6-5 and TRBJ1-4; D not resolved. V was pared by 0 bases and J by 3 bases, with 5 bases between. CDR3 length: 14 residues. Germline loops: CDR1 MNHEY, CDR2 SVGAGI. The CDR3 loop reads CASSYSSANEKLFF. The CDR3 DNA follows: TGTGCCAGCAGTTACTCGTCTGCTAATGAAAAACTGTTTTTT.

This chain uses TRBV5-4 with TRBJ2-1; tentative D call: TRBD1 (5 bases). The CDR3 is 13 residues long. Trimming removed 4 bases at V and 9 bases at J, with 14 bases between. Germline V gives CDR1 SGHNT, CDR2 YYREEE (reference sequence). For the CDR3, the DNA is TGTGCCAGCAGCCCGCAGGGTGCAGGTGAGCAGTTCTTC. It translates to CASSPQGAGEQFF.

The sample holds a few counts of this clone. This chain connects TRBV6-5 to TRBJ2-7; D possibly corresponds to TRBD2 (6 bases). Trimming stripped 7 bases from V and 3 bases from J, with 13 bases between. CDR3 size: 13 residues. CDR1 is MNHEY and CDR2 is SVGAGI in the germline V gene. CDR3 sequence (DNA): TGTGCCAGCAACCCGGACGGGAGCTACGAGCAGTACTTC. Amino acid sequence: CASNPDGSYEQYF.

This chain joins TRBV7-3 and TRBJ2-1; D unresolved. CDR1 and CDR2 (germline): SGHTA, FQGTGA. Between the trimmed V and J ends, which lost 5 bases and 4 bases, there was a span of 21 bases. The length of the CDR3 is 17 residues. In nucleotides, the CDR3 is TGTGCCAGCAGCCCTCCCGGGTCCAGAGCTACTTACAATGAGCAGTTCTTC. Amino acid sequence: CASSPPGSRATYNEQFF.

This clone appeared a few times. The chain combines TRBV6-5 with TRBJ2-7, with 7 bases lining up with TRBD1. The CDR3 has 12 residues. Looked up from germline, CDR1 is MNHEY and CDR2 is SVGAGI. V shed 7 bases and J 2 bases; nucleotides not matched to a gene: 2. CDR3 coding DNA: TGTGCCAGCACCGGGACAGCCTACGAGCAGTACTTC. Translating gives CASTGTAYEQYF.

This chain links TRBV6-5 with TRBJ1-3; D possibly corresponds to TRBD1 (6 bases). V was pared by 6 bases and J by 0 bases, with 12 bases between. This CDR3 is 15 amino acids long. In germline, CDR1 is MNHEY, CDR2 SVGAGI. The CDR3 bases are TGTGCCAGCAGGTCGACAGGACTCTCTGGAAACACCATATATTTT. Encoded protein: CASRSTGLSGNTIYF.

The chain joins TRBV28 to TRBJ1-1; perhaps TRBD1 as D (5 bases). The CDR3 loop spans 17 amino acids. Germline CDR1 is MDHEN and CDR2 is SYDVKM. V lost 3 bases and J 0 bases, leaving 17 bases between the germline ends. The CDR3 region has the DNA TGTGCCAGCAGTTTGGAGAGGGGAGGGTACATGAACACTGAAGCTTTCTTT. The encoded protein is CASSLERGGYMNTEAFF.

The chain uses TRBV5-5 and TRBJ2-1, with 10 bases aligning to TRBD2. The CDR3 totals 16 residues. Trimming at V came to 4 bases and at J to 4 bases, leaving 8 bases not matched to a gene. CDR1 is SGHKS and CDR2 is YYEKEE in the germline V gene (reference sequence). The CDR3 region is CASSDRPSGSYNEQFF. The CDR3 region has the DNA TGTGCCAGCAGCGACCGACCTAGCGGGAGTTACAATGAGCAGTTCTTC. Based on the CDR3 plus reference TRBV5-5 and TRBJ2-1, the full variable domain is DAGVTQSPTHLIKTRGQQVTLRCSPISGHKSVSWYQQVLGQGPQFIFQYYEKEERGRGNFPDRFSARQFPNYSSELNVNALLLGDSALYLCASSDRPSGSYNEQFFGPGTRLTVL.

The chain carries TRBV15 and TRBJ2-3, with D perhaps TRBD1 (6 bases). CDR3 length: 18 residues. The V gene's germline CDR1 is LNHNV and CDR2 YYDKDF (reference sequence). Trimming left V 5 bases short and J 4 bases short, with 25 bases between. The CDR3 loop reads CATSSQKHTGMAADTQYF. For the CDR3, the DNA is TGTGCCACCAGCTCCCAAAAACATACAGGGATGGCTGCAGATACGCAGTATTTT.

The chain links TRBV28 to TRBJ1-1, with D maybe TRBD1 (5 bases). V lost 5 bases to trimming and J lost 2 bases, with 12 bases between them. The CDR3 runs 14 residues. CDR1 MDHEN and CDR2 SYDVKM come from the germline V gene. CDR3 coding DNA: TGTGCCAGCAGTGGGGGACTTCCAAACACTGAAGCTTTCTTT. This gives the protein CASSGGLPNTEAFF. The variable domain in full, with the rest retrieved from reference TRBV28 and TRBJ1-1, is DVKVTQSSRYLVKRTGEKVFLECVQDMDHENMFWYRQDPGLGLRLIYFSYDVKMKEKGDIPEGYSVSREKKERFSLILESASTNQTSMYLCASSGGLPNTEAFFGQGTRLTVV.

CDR3 bases: TGTGCCATCAGTGAGTCAGGGACAGGGGACAATGAGCAGTTCTTC. This encodes CAISESGTGDNEQFF. This chain links TRBV10-3 with TRBJ2-1; 10 bases map to TRBD1. The CDR3 runs 15 residues. The germline gives CDR1 ENHRY, CDR2 SYGVKD. V dropped 0 bases and J dropped 5; count of bases not matched to a gene: 1.

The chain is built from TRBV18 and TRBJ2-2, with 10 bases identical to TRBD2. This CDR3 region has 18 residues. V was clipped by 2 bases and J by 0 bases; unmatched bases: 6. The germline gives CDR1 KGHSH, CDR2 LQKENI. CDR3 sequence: CASSPTTSGTANTGELFF. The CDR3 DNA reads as TGTGCCAGCTCACCAACCACTAGCGGGACCGCGAACACCGGGGAGCTGTTTTTT.